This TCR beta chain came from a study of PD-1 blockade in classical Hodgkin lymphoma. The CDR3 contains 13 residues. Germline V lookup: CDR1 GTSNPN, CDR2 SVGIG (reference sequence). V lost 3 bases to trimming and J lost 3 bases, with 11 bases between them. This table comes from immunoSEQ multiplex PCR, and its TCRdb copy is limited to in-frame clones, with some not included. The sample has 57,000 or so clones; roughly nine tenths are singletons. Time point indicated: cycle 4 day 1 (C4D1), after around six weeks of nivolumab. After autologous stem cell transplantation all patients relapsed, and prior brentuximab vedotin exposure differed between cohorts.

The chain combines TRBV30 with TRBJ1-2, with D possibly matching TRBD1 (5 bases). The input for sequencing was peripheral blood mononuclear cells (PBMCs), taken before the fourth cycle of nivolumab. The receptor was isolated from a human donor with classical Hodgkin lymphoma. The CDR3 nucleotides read TGTGCCTGGAGCGCCGGGGGTTACTATGGCTACACCTTC. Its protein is CAWSAGGYYGYTF.